The clone carrying this T cell receptor (beta chain) was seen only a few times. Its antigen is not identified. Trimming shortened V by 6 bases and J by 0 bases, and 11 bases separated the two germline ends. This CDR3 comprises 14 residues. TCR alpha and TCR beta cDNA libraries with sample barcodes and UMIs came from 5'RACE using constant-segment primers. MiXCR was run by TCRdb on the 5' RACE reads, yielding one entry per CDR3 protein. The sample carries about 190,000 distinct CDR3 sequences, 20% to 25% recorded once. This sample is part of a study of T-cell memory formation after mild COVID-19. Study observations and caveats: Cross-reactive memory seemingly joined, as some responding clones were found in pre-infection memory. Contracting clones from day 15 to 85 had balanced CD4/CD8; later expanders favoured CD4+.

Sample: PBMCs or a T cell subset sorted from them (not recorded which). The source is an adult woman who had mild COVID-19 (a few samples of this study predate the infection). Cell type and time point are not known. The chain carries TRBV12-3 or TRBV12-4 and TRBJ2-5; D is unresolved. For the CDR3, the DNA is TGTGCCAGCAGCCGGTCCGTGTACCAAGAGACCCAGTACTTC. Its translation: CASSRSVYQETQYF.